The rows below give T cell receptor beta chains drawn from one sample of a study of blood T cells in healthy people across ages. TCRdb reprocessed the 5' RACE reads via MiXCR and lists one record per CDR3 protein. The sample contains roughly 720,000 distinct CDR3 sequences, approximately 53% of which appear only once. Sequenced: blood. The origin of the receptors is a man aged 80 or over in good health. CDR3s leave out the opening cysteine and the closing phenylalanine or tryptophan. Fields, in order: clone size, V gene, J gene, CDR3 protein. Part of the rows lack a size; the others show once, few, many or a class for expanded clones.

size: -
V: TRBV12-3/TRBV12-4
J: TRBJ1-2
CDR3: ASRRTGEVDYGYT

size: -
V: TRBV18
J: -
CDR3: ASSPAQGNEQY

size: -
V: TRBV10-2
J: TRBJ2-3
CDR3: ASSAGLRDAY

size: -
V: TRBV27
J: TRBJ2-5
CDR3: ASARGGETQY

size: few
V: TRBV29-1
J: TRBJ2-5
CDR3: SVLDNRRQETQY

size: -
V: TRBV5-1
J: TRBJ2-5
CDR3: ASSPKARGEVETQY

size: few
V: TRBV29-1
J: TRBJ2-7
CDR3: SVPGPHWAQY

size: few
V: TRBV7-9
J: TRBJ2-1
CDR3: ASSAAEWGPKNEQF

size: -
V: TRBV16
J: TRBJ1-2
CDR3: ASSQKTSGRYGYT

size: -
V: TRBV27
J: TRBJ2-1
CDR3: ASSKRDGYNEQF

size: few
V: TRBV2
J: TRBJ1-1
CDR3: ASGSKTPDRKNTEAF

size: -
V: TRBV20-1
J: TRBJ2-2
CDR3: SARANYGELF

size: -
V: TRBV7-2
J: TRBJ1-5
CDR3: ASSPGTGGVAQH

size: -
V: TRBV12-3/TRBV12-4
J: TRBJ1-6
CDR3: ATSLLRSPLH

size: few
V: TRBV20-1
J: TRBJ2-7
CDR3: SAGEASYEQY

size: -
V: TRBV6-6
J: TRBJ2-5
CDR3: VSSYGPYARETQY

size: -
V: TRBV7-3
J: TRBJ2-1
CDR3: ASSLQGARGRNEQF

size: few
V: TRBV5-1
J: TRBJ2-7
CDR3: ASSLEGGSGLPYEQY

size: few
V: TRBV4-1
J: TRBJ2-1
CDR3: ASSQEGEPHNEQF

size: -
V: TRBV3-1
J: TRBJ2-7
CDR3: ASSQAVNLRYEQY

size: -
V: TRBV3-1
J: TRBJ2-3
CDR3: ASSHRTGRTY

size: -
V: TRBV27
J: -
CDR3: ASSGTGFQGRKTQY

size: few
V: TRBV5-1
J: TRBJ1-2
CDR3: ASSSSTSGGYT

size: -
V: TRBV25-1
J: TRBJ1-2
CDR3: ASSPQPNYGYT

size: -
V: TRBV6-6
J: TRBJ2-3
CDR3: ASSYGTSGTDTQY

size: -
V: TRBV20-1
J: -
CDR3: SARDQGGRRETSGRYEQY

size: -
V: TRBV29-1
J: TRBJ2-1
CDR3: NVEKVGTGHPSYNEQF

size: -
V: TRBV11-2
J: TRBJ2-1
CDR3: ASSFRGLAGEDYNEQF

size: -
V: TRBV2
J: TRBJ2-6
CDR3: ASSTTLRLADGANVLT

size: once
V: TRBV27
J: TRBJ2-7
CDR3: ASSATTGVTTYEQY

size: -
V: TRBV24-1
J: TRBJ2-1
CDR3: ATSDFRNNEQF

size: few
V: TRBV29-1
J: TRBJ2-1
CDR3: SVERQYNEQF

size: -
V: TRBV10-3
J: TRBJ2-5
CDR3: AISEGTSNVNEQY

size: -
V: TRBV9
J: TRBJ2-5
CDR3: ASSPRQGTAGVLY

size: -
V: TRBV7-5
J: TRBJ2-7
CDR3: ISVSEAPPGQGSYEQY

size: -
V: TRBV4-2
J: -
CDR3: ASSRTSRSGGAETQY